These 13 T cell receptor beta chains were sequenced from one sample in a study of prognosis after radiotherapy for stage I lung cancer (dated by TCRdb to 2020 to 2023). The instrument was an Illumina HiSeq 3000. The TCR beta CDR3 region was amplified from genomic DNA by two rounds of multiplex PCR. In the first PCR round, primers specific to each TRBV and TRBJ gene were used, and the primer sequences were filed in Chinese patent CN105087789A. Using fastp at Q25 and MiXCR, TCRdb reprocessed the public reads and kept productive beta chains. Rows merge per CDR3 protein into single entries with the most common DNA and genes. The sample yields under 20,000 distinct CDR3 sequences; 55% were counted once. The top ten clones comprise 25% to 30% of the sample. The sequenced sample was PBMCs, obtained before or after stereotactic body radiation therapy (not recorded which). These receptors were obtained from a donor over 45 with non-small cell lung cancer.

As to this clonotype: A read error may account for a junction end that differs from germline. The chain has TRBV6-5 and TRBJ2-7; tentative D call: TRBD1 (6 bases). The CDR3 is made up of 14 amino acids. Germline V gene lookup returns CDR1 MNHEY and CDR2 SVGAGI. The CDR3: CASSYYGQCNEHYF. The CDR3 DNA sequence: TGTGCCAGCAGTTACTACGGACAGTGTAACGAGCATTACTTC.

This clonotype was detected many times. The chain is built from TRBV7-3 and TRBJ2-1, with D hard to call. Germline V CDR1 and CDR2: SGHTA, FQGTGA. V lost 1 base, J lost 10 bases, and 8 bases lay in between. This CDR3 has 12 amino acids. CDR3 region: CASSLNGGEQFF. In DNA form, the CDR3 reads TGTGCCAGCAGCTTAAATGGTGGGGAGCAGTTCTTC.

The chain couples TRBV18 to TRBJ2-2, with a possible D match to TRBD2 (5 bases). There are 13 residues in the CDR3. V lost 4 bases to trimming and J lost 3 bases, with 6 bases between them. Germline CDR1 and CDR2: KGHSH and LQKENI. CDR3 sequence reads: CASSLGDTGELFF. CDR3 nucleotides: TGTGCCAGCTCACTCGGGGACACCGGGGAGCTGTTTTTT.

V and J are TRBV6-1 and TRBJ2-3, with 8 bases lining up with TRBD1. The CDR3 covers 15 residues. V was pared by 6 bases and J by 1 base, with 6 bases of the junction left unmatched. Germline-derived CDR1 and CDR2 are MNHNS and SASEGT. Written as DNA, the CDR3 is TGTGCCAGCAGCCAAGACAGGGGAGGCACAGATACGCAGTATTTT. Translation gives CASSQDRGGTDTQYF.

This clonotype is judged medium-sized (0.01 to 0.1%). The V gene is TRBV5-1, the J gene TRBJ2-1; TRBD2 agrees at 7 bases. There are 16 residues in the CDR3. Trimming took 3 bases from V and 0 from J; bases not matched to a gene: 6. Germline lookup yields CDR1 SGHRS and CDR2 YFSETQ. DNA of the CDR3: TGCGCCAGCAGCTCCGGGACTACCCCCTCCTACAATGAGCAGTTCTTC. This codes for CASSSGTTPSYNEQFF.

On this clonotype itself: This clone may be a read error of a much larger clone one base away. The V gene is TRBV9, the J gene TRBJ2-2, with D perhaps TRBD2 (5 bases). Germline CDR1 SGDLS, CDR2 YYNGEE. This CDR3 spans 15 amino acids. This CDR3 is CASSVASPITGELLF. The CDR3 region has the DNA TGTGCCAGCAGCGTAGCTAGCCCCATCACCGGGGAGCTGCTTTTT.

By frequency in the sample, this clonotype is medium-sized. This CDR3 reads CASSPRGSDAYGYTF. The CDR3 DNA sequence: TGTGCCAGCAGCCCTAGGGGGTCAGACGCCTATGGCTACACCTTC. The chain links TRBV9 to TRBJ1-2; perhaps TRBD1 as D (6 bases). The CDR3 consists of 15 residues. CDR1 and CDR2 (germline): SGDLS, YYNGEE. With 4 bases removed from V and 4 bases from J, the gap between germline ends came to 17 bases.

This clonotype is labeled medium-sized. CDR3 coding DNA: TGTGCCAGCAGCCCGTCGGCAGCGAACACCGGGGAGCTGTTTTTT. Translating it yields CASSPSAANTGELFF. The chain combines TRBV5-5 with TRBJ2-2; D is uncertain. This CDR3 is built from 15 residues. V dropped 4 bases and J dropped 0 bases, with 10 bases sitting between them. Germline V lookup: CDR1 SGHKS, CDR2 YYEKEE (reference sequence). The full variable domain, its missing parts supplied by reference TRBV5-5 and TRBJ2-2, is DAGVTQSPTHLIKTRGQQVTLRCSPISGHKSVSWYQQVLGQGPQFIFQYYEKEERGRGNFPDRFSARQFPNYSSELNVNALLLGDSALYLCASSPSAANTGELFFGEGSRLTVL.

The chain has TRBV11-3 and TRBJ1-1; D unresolved. The V and J ends lost 2 bases and 2 bases respectively, with 6 bases between them. The germline gives CDR1 SGHNT, CDR2 YENEEA. CDR3 length: 13 amino acids. CDR3 region: CASSLFLNTEAFF. In DNA, the CDR3 is TGTGCCAGCAGCTTATTCCTAAACACTGAAGCTTTCTTT.

The rearrangement uses TRBV28 and TRBJ1-4, with no clear D. V lost 6 bases and J lost 15, with 17 bases in between. Germline CDR1 reads MDHEN; CDR2 reads SYDVKM. This CDR3 has 12 amino acids. In nucleotides, the CDR3 is TGTGCCAGCAGCTCCCCGAACAATCTCTTGTTTTTT. This sequence encodes CASSSPNNLLFF.

V and J are TRBV27 and TRBJ2-7; possible D gene TRBD1, 5 bases. Trimming took off 7 bases at V and 5 bases at J, with 15 bases between the two ends. The V gene's germline CDR1 is MNHEY and CDR2 SMNVEV (reference sequence). The CDR3 has 13 amino acids. This chain's CDR3 is CASTQGPGDEQYF. DNA of the CDR3: TGTGCCAGCACCCAGGGTCCGGGCGACGAGCAGTACTTC.

For the CDR3, the DNA is TGTGCCAGCAGCCCGCCTCGACGGAACACTGAAGCTTTCTTT. This translates into CASSPPRRNTEAFF. The gene calls are TRBV11-1 and TRBJ1-1; D is unclear. Germline V gene lookup returns CDR1 SGHAT and CDR2 FQDESV (reference sequence). Trimming removed 5 bases from V and 1 base from J, with 11 bases in between. This CDR3 is built from 14 residues.

CDR3 DNA sequence: TGTGCCAGCAGTTACCCGACTAGCGGGAGGTCTAATGAGCAGTTCTTC. Translation gives CASSYPTSGRSNEQFF. This sequence joins TRBV6-9 and TRBJ2-1; 13 bases fit TRBD2. CDR1 and CDR2 (germline): MNHGY, SVAAGI. Trimming took 3 bases from V and 7 from J; bases not matched to a gene: 6. CDR3 length: 16 residues.